Here is one TCR beta chain with its context. Authors' analysis steps: Estimated nucleated cell counts came from reference gene primer amplification. TCRdb's table, derived via immunoSEQ multiplex PCR, lists solely in-frame clones and lacks some. V and J calls and clone size are as listed in that table; D and trimming were resolved from the DNA. The sample lists just over 90,000 clones; 80% were seen once. CDR1 is KGHSH, CDR2 LQKENI, per germline. The CDR3 consists of 14 residues. Trimming cost V 9 bases and J 8 bases; bases outside gene matches: 15. This sample was taken from a study of blood T cell repertoires in COVID-19. About the research overall: From T cells, B-cell-depleted T cells, or PBMCs came the material, which was cDNA or gDNA.

The sequenced sample consisted of peripheral blood. The chain employs TRBV18 and TRBJ1-2; 7 nucleotides match TRBD1. This receptor was obtained from a human donor in a cohort sampled during active COVID-19. CDR3: CASSMDRLFRGYTF. CDR3 nucleotides: TGTGCCAGTTCGATGGACAGGCTATTCCGGGGCTACACCTTC.